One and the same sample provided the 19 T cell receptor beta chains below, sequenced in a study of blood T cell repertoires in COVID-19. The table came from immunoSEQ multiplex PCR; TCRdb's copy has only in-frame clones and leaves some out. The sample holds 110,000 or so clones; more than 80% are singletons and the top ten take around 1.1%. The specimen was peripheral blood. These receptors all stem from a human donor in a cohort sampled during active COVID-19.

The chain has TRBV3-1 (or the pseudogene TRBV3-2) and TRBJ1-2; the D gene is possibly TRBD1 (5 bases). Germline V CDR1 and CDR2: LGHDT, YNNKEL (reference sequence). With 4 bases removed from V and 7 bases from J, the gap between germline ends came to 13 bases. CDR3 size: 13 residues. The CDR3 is CASSPGAGGGYTF. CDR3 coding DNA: TGTGCCAGCAGCCCCGGGGCGGGAGGTGGCTACACCTTC.

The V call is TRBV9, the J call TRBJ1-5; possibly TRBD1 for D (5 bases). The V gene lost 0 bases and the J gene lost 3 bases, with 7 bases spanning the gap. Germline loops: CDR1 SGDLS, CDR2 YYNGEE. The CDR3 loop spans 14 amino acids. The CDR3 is CASSVAGDNQPQHF. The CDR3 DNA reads TGTGCCAGCAGCGTAGCGGGGGACAATCAGCCCCAGCATTTT. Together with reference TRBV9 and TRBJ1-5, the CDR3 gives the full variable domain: DSGVTQTPKHLITATGQRVTLRCSPRSGDLSVYWYQQSLDQGLQFLIQYYNGEERAKGNILERFSAQQFPDLHSELNLSSLELGDSALYFCASSVAGDNQPQHFGDGTRLSIL.

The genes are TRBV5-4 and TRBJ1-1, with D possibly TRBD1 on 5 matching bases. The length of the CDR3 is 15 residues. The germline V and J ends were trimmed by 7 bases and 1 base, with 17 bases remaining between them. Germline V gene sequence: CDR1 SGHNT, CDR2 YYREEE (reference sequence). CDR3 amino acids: CASAAGRPTNTEAFF. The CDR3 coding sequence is TGTGCCAGCGCAGCAGGGAGGCCGACGAACACTGAAGCTTTCTTT.

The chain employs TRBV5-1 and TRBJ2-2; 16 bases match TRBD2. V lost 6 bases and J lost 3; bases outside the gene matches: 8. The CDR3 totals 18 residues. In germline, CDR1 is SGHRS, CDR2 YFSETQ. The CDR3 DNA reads TGCGCCAGCACCCCGGGACTAGCGGGAGGGCCCGACACCGGGGAGCTGTTTTTT. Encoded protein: CASTPGLAGGPDTGELFF.

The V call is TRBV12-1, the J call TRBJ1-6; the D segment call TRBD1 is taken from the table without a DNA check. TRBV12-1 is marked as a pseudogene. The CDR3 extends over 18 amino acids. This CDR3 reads CASSFDLDREAYNSPLHF. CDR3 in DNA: TGTGCCAGCAGCTTTGACCTGGACAGGGAAGCATATAATTCACCCCTCCACTTT.

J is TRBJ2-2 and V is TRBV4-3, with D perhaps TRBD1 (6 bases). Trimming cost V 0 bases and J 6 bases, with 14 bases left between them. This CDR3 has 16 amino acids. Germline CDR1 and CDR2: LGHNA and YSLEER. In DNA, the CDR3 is TGCGCCAGCAGCCAAGACTGGGGCAGGGGCGCCGGGGAGCTGTTTTTT. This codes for CASSQDWGRGAGELFF.

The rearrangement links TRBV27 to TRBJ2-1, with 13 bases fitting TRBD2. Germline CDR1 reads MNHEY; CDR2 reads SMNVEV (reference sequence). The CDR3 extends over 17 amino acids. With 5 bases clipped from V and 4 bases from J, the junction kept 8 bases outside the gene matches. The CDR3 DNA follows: TGTGCCAGCAGTCGGACTAGCGGGAGCGTATGGTACAATGAGCAGTTCTTC. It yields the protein CASSRTSGSVWYNEQFF.

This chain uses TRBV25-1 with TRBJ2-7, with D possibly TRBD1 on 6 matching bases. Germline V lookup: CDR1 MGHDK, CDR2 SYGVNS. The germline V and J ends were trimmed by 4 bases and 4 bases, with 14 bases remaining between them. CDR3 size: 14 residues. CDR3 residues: CASSAPGQTYEQYF. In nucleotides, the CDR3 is TGTGCCAGCAGTGCACCGGGACAAACTTACGAGCAGTACTTC.

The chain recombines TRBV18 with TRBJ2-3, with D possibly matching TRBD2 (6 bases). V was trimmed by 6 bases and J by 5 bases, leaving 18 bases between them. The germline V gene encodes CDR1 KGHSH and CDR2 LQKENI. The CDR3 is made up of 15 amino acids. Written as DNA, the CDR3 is TGTGCCAGCTCCGGGAGCCTGGGGTCGAAAGATACGCAGTATTTT. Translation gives CASSGSLGSKDTQYF.

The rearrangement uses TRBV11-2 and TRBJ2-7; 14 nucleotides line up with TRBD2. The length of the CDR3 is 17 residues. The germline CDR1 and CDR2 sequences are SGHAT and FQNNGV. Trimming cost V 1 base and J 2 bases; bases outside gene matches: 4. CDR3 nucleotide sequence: TGTGCCAGCAGCTTAGGAGGGACTAGCGGGAGTGCCTACGAGCAGTACTTC. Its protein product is CASSLGGTSGSAYEQYF.

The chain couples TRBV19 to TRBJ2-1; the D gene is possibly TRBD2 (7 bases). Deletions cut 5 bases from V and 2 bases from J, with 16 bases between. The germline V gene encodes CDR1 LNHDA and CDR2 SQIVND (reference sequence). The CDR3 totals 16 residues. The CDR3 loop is CASSPRNGGPYNEQFF. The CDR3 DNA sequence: TGTGCCAGTAGTCCAAGAAACGGGGGGCCCTACAATGAGCAGTTCTTC.

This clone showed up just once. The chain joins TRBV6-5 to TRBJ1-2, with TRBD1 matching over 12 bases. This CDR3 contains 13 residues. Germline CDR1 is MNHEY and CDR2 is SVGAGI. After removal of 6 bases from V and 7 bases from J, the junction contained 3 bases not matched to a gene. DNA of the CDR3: TGTGCCAGCAGAGGGACAGGGGGCTCTGGCTACACCTTC. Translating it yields CASRGTGGSGYTF.

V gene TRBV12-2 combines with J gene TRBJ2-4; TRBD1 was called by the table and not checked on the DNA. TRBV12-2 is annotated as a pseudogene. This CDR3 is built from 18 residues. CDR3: CASRFLDRGRRLNSIQYF. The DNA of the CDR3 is TGTGCAAGTCGCTTCCTGGACAGGGGGCGAAGATTGAATAGTATTCAGTACTTC.

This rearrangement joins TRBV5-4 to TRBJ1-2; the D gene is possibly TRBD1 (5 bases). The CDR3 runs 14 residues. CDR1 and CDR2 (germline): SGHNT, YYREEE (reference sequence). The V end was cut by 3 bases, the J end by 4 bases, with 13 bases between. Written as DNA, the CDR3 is TGTGCCAGCAGCTCGCACCCCGGGGGCTATGGCTACACCTTC. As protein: CASSSHPGGYGYTF.

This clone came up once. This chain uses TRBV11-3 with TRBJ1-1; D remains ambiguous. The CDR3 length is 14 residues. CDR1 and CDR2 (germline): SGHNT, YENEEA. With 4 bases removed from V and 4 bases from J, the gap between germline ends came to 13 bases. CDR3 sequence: CASSSEAVRTEAFF. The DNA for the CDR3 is TGTGCCAGCAGCTCTGAGGCTGTTCGCACTGAAGCTTTCTTT.

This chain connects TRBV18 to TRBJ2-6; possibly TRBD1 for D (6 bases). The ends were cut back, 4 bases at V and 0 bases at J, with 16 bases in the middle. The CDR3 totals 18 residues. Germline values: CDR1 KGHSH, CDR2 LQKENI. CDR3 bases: TGTGCCAGCTCACAAGAGACAGGACCTAGCTCTGGGGCCAACGTCCTGACTTTC. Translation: CASSQETGPSSGANVLTF.

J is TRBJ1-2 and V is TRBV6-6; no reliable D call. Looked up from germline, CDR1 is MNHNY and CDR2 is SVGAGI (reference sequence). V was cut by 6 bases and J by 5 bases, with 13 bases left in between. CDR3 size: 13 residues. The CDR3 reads CASSRGPGYGYTF. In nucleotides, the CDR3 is TGTGCCAGCAGCCGCGGACCGGGGTATGGCTACACCTTC.

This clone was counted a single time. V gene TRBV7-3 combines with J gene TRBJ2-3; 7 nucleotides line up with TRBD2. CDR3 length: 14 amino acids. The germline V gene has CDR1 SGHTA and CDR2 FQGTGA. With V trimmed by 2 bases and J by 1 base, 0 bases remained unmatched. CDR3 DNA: TGTGCCAGCAGCTTAGCGGGAGGCACAGATACGCAGTATTTT. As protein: CASSLAGGTDTQYF.

The CDR3 DNA is TGTGCCAGCTCGGTATCGGCGGGCCGGGACGAGCAGTACTTC. This codes for CASSVSAGRDEQYF. The chain is built from TRBV18 and TRBJ2-7; the D gene is possibly TRBD2 (5 bases). CDR1 and CDR2 (germline): KGHSH, LQKENI. The ends were cut back, 6 bases at V and 5 bases at J, with 17 bases in the middle. The length of the CDR3 is 14 residues. Filled out from reference TRBV18 and TRBJ2-7, the complete variable domain reads NAGVMQNPRHLVRRRGQEARLRCSPMKGHSHVYWYRQLPEEGLKFMVYLQKENIIDESGMPKERFSAEFPKEGPSILRIQQVVRGDSAAYFCASSVSAGRDEQYFGPGTRLTVT.